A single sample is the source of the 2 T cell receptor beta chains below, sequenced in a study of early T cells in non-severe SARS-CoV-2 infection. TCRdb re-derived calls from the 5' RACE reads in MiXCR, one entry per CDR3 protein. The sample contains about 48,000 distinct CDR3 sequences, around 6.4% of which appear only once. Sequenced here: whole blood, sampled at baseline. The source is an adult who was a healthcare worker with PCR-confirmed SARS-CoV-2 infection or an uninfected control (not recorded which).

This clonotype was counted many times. CDR3 sequence reads: CASSFRQGATNEQFF. The CDR3 DNA sequence: TGTGCCAGTAGTTTTCGGCAGGGGGCTACCAATGAGCAGTTCTTC. The chain joins TRBV19 to TRBJ2-1, with TRBD1 matching 8 bases. Germline loops: CDR1 LNHDA, CDR2 SQIVND (reference sequence). Unmatched junction bases numbered 9, after V lost 5 bases and J lost 6 bases. This CDR3 has 15 residues.

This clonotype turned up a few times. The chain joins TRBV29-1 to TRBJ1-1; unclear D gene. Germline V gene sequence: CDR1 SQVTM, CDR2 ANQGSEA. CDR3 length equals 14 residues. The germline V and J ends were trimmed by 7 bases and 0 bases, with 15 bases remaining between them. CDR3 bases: TGCAGCGGTACCGCATGGCCGATGAACACTGAAGCTTTCTTT. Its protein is CSGTAWPMNTEAFF.